These 15 T cell receptor beta chains originate from one sample sequenced in a study of shared clonotypes between healthy human individuals. Libraries were prepared by immunoSEQ multiplex PCR; TCRdb keeps only in-frame clonotypes and omits some of them. The data show about 2.2 million clones, with roughly 95% seen just once and about 1.6% held by the top ten. Naivety among CD8 cells was defined by CD45RO negativity and positive CCR7 selection, thereby excluding terminally differentiated effector memory CD45RA+ cells. What was sequenced was naive CD8+ T cells from PBMCs. The receptors were gathered from a man between 18 and 35 years old in good health. Some clones in this sample may be carry-over from other donors' samples.

The chain links TRBV19 to TRBJ2-5; 7 nucleotides match TRBD1. With 5 bases clipped from V and 4 bases from J, the junction kept 10 bases outside the gene matches. The CDR3 is 15 residues long. Germline lookup yields CDR1 LNHDA and CDR2 SQIVND (reference sequence). CDR3 in amino acids: CASSQRQGQGETQYF. Here the CDR3 DNA reads TGTGCCAGTAGTCAACGACAGGGCCAGGGAGAGACCCAGTACTTC. Drawing the rest from reference TRBV19 and TRBJ2-5, the complete variable domain is DGGITQSPKYLFRKEGQNVTLSCEQNLNHDAMYWYRQDPGQGLRLIYYSQIVNDFQKGDIAEGYSVSREKKESFPLTVTSAQKNPTAFYLCASSQRQGQGETQYFGPGTRLLVL.

The chain employs TRBV7-2 and TRBJ2-7; 9 bases agree with TRBD2. The CDR3 runs to 16 residues. Germline V CDR1 and CDR2: SGHTA, FQGNSA. V was clipped by 1 base and J by 1 base; unmatched bases: 5. CDR3 nucleotide sequence: TGTGCCAGCAGCTTAGGGGCTAGCGGGACATCCTACGAGCAGTACTTC. It is translated as CASSLGASGTSYEQYF.

The chain recombines TRBV30 with TRBJ2-1, with 12 bases aligning to TRBD1. The CDR3 loop spans 15 amino acids. Per the germline V gene, CDR1 is GTSNPN and CDR2 is SVGIG (reference sequence). Trimming removed 4 bases from V and 8 bases from J; junction bases left unmatched: 9. CDR3 loop: CAWTPGTGGWYEQFF. The CDR3 nucleotides read TGTGCCTGGACACCCGGGACAGGGGGCTGGTATGAGCAGTTCTTC.

The V call is TRBV6-5, the J call TRBJ1-1; TRBD1 might be the D (5 bases). Deletions cut 2 bases from V and 5 bases from J, with 15 bases between. Germline CDR1 MNHEY, CDR2 SVGAGI. The CDR3 runs to 15 residues. The CDR3 loop reads CASSYPRGEWTEAFF. The CDR3 coding sequence is TGTGCCAGCAGTTACCCCCGGGGGGAGTGGACTGAAGCTTTCTTT.

The chain links TRBV4-3 to TRBJ1-6, with TRBD1 as a possible D gene (5 bases). The V end was cut by 0 bases, the J end by 13 bases, with 13 bases between. CDR3 length: 14 residues. Germline V gene data show CDR1 as LGHNA and CDR2 as YSLEER. The chain's CDR3 is CASSQDRASSPLHF. In nucleotides, the CDR3 is TGCGCCAGCAGCCAAGACAGGGCCTCCTCGCCCCTCCACTTT.

V usage is TRBV28 and J usage is TRBJ2-7, with 7 bases lining up with TRBD1. The CDR3 consists of 15 residues. Germline values: CDR1 MDHEN, CDR2 SYDVKM. V dropped 4 bases and J dropped 4; count of bases not matched to a gene: 10. CDR3 region: CASSSPPGQYYEQYF. The CDR3 DNA is TGTGCCAGCAGTTCCCCCCCGGGACAGTATTACGAGCAGTACTTC.

V and J are TRBV7-9 and TRBJ1-3, with D unclear. Germline lookup yields CDR1 SEHNR and CDR2 FQNEAQ (reference sequence). V lost 4 bases and J lost 0, with 13 bases in between. The CDR3 covers 16 residues. The CDR3 nucleotides read TGTGCCAGCAGCTCGCCGGAAGAGTACTCTGGAAACACCATATATTTT. Amino acid sequence: CASSSPEEYSGNTIYF.

The V gene is TRBV19, the J gene TRBJ1-3; no clear D gene. The germline gives CDR1 LNHDA, CDR2 SQIVND (reference sequence). CDR3 length equals 14 residues. V was shortened by 3 bases and J by 4 bases, with 10 bases between the two germline ends. CDR3 DNA sequence: TGTGCCAGTAGTATTGGAGAGGCGGGAAACACCATATATTTT. Translation gives CASSIGEAGNTIYF.

V and J are TRBV10-3 and TRBJ2-3; the D is unclear. V was clipped by 6 bases and J by 3 bases, with 10 bases between them. CDR3 length: 13 amino acids. Per the germline V gene, CDR1 is ENHRY and CDR2 is SYGVKD. CDR3 sequence reads: CAIRDVGTDTQYF. In DNA form, the CDR3 reads TGTGCCATCAGGGATGTGGGGACAGATACGCAGTATTTT.

The chain joins TRBV7-9 to TRBJ1-1; 10 bases line up with TRBD1. Germline V lookup: CDR1 SEHNR, CDR2 FQNEAQ (reference sequence). This CDR3 is 17 amino acids long. Germline trimming cut 5 bases from V and 11 bases from J; bases unmatched to any gene: 20. CDR3 loop: CASSITGQGTRGVHAFF. DNA of the CDR3: TGTGCCAGCAGCATTACGGGACAGGGGACCCGAGGGGTTCACGCTTTCTTT.

The V gene is TRBV7-6, the J gene TRBJ1-1; D is possibly TRBD1 (5 bases). V shed 2 bases and J shed 2 bases, with 12 bases lying between them. The CDR3 is 15 amino acids. CDR1 and CDR2 (germline): SGHVS, FNYEAQ. In DNA, the CDR3 is TGTGCCAGCAGCTTACCTCGTGACAGTAACACTGAAGCTTTCTTT. It codes for CASSLPRDSNTEAFF.

This rearrangement joins TRBV7-2 to TRBJ1-1, with 9 bases identical to TRBD1. J gave up 3 bases and V 2 bases, and 4 bases lay outside the gene matches. The CDR3 loop spans 15 amino acids. The germline gives CDR1 SGHTA, CDR2 FQGNSA. CDR3 nucleotides: TGTGCCAGCAGCTTAACGACAGGGGGGTACACTGAAGCTTTCTTT. This encodes CASSLTTGGYTEAFF.

This chain connects TRBV5-1 to TRBJ2-5; D is unclear. Germline-derived CDR1 and CDR2 are SGHRS and YFSETQ. Trimming cost V 4 bases and J 5 bases, with 6 bases left between them. CDR3 length equals 11 residues. CDR3 DNA sequence: TGCGCCAGCAGCCCCGATGAGACCCAGTACTTC. Protein sequence: CASSPDETQYF.

On this clone: This specimen includes other DNA sequences encoding the same CDR3. The genes are TRBV4-3 and TRBJ2-1; 7 bases agree with TRBD2. In germline, CDR1 is LGHNA, CDR2 YSLEER. The CDR3 consists of 15 residues. V lost 1 base to trimming and J lost 7 bases; unmatched junction nucleotides: 7. CDR3 DNA: TGCGCCAGCAGCCAAGGGACGGGAGCGGGGAATGAGCAGTTCTTC. Translated: CASSQGTGAGNEQFF.

The CDR3 DNA is TGTGCCAGCAGTCAATACCGGACTGCCACCGGGGAGCTGTTTTTT. This encodes CASSQYRTATGELFF. This chain links TRBV6-5 with TRBJ2-2, with D possibly TRBD2 on 5 matching bases. The V end lost 5 bases, the J end lost 4 bases, and 14 bases lay between the germline ends. The CDR3 consists of 15 residues. Germline assignment: CDR1 MNHEY and CDR2 SVGAGI.